Listed here is a single TCR beta chain. The antigen remains undetermined. Repertoires were generated with immunoSEQ multiplex PCR, while TCRdb's copy carries only in-frame clones and drops some. The data contain about 68,000 clones, 75% to 90% of them seen just once; the ten biggest clones take up more than 9%. The CDR3 loop spans 17 amino acids. The V and J ends lost 6 bases and 0 bases, in that order; junction bases with no gene match: 5. The V gene's germline CDR1 is MNHEY and CDR2 SVGEGT. The source of the sample is a study of vaccination effects on CD4 cells after COVID-19. Overall study findings and caveats: The study got few convalescent patients and did not collect any early post-infection timepoints. Vaccine-induced clones in healthy vaccinees cross-reacted with common cold coronaviruses in only 1 of 255 cases. Marked clonal contraction was seen in infection- and vaccine-induced clones late after vaccination.

Antigen-specific CD4+ T cells were expanded (with viral peptide pools) by the ViraFEST assay ahead of sequencing. CD4+ T cell isolation took place after 10 days of culture. Vaccine recipients, nucleocapsid antibody negative, had no prior SARS-CoV-2 infection. Half-medium exchanges with IL-2 medium took place on days 3 and 7. The sample here was CD4+ T cells from PBMCs cultured with SARS-CoV-2 spike peptides, taken before COVID-19 vaccination. The chain uses TRBV6-2 or TRBV6-3 and TRBJ2-3; 14 bases fit TRBD2. This clonotype originated in a human donor who received a COVID-19 vaccine. The CDR3 nucleotides read TGTGCCAGCAGCCCCGGACTAGCGGGGGGCAGCACAGATACGCAGTATTTT. Translation gives CASSPGLAGGSTDTQYF.